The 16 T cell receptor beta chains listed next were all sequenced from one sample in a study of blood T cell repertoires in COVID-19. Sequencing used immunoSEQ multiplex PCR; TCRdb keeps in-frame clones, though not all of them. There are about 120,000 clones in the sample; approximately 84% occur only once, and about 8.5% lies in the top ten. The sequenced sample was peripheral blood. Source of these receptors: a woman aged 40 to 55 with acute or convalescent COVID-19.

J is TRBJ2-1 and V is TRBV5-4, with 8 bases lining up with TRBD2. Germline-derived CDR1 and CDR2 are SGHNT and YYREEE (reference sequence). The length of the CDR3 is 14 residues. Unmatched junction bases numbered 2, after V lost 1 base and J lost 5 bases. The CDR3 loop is CASSLTSGDNEQFF. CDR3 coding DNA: TGTGCCAGCAGCTTGACTAGCGGAGACAATGAGCAGTTCTTC. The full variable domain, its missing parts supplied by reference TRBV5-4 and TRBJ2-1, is ETGVTQSPTHLIKTRGQQVTLRCSSQSGHNTVSWYQQALGQGPQFIFQYYREEENGRGNFPPRFSGLQFPNYSSELNVNALELDDSALYLCASSLTSGDNEQFFGPGTRLTVL.

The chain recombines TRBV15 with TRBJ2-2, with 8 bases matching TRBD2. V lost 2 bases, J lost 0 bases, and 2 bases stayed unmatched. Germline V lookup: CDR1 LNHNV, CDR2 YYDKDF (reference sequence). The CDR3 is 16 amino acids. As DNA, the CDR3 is TGTGCCACCAGCAGACGGGGGGGCCCGAACACCGGGGAGCTGTTTTTT. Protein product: CATSRRGGPNTGELFF.

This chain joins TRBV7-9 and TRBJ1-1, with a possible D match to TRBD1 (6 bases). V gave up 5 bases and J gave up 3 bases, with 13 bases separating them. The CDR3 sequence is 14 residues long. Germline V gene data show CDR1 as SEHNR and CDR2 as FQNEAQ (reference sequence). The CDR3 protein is CASSRQGSDTEAFF. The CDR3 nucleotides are TGTGCCAGCAGCCGGCAGGGGTCGGACACTGAAGCTTTCTTT.

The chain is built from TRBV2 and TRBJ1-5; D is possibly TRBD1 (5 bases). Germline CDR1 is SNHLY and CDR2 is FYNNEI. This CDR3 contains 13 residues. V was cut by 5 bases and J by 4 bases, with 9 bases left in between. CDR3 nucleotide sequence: TGTGCCAGCAGTACCGGGACTAATCAGCCCCAGCATTTT. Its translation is CASSTGTNQPQHF. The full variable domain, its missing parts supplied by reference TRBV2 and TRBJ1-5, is EPEVTQTPSHQVTQMGQEVILRCVPISNHLYFYWYRQILGQKVEFLVSFYNNEISEKSEIFDDQFSVERPDGSNFTLKIRSTKLEDSAMYFCASSTGTNQPQHFGDGTRLSIL.

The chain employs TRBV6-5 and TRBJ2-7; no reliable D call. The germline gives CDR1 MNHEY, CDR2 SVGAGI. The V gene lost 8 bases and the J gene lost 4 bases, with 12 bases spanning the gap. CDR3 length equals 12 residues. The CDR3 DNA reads TGTGCCAGCTCAGGATTGGGTTACGAGCAGTACTTC. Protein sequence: CASSGLGYEQYF.

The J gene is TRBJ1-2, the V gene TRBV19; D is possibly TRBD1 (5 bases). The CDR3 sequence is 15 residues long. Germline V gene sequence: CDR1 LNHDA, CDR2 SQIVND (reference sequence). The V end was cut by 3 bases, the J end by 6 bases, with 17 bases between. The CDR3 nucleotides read TGTGCCAGTAGTATCGAAGGGCAGGGTCATGATGGCTACACCTTC. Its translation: CASSIEGQGHDGYTF.

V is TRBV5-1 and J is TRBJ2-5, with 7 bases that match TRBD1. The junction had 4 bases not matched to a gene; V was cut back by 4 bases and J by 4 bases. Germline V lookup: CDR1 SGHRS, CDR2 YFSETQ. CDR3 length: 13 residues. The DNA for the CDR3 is TGCGCCAGCAGCCCGGACAGGCTAGAGACCCAGTACTTC. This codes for CASSPDRLETQYF.

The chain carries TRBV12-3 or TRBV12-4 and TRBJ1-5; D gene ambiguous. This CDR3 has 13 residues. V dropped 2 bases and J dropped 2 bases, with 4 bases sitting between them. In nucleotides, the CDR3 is TGTGCCAGCAGTTTATCCGGCAATCAGCCCCAGCATTTT. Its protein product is CASSLSGNQPQHF.

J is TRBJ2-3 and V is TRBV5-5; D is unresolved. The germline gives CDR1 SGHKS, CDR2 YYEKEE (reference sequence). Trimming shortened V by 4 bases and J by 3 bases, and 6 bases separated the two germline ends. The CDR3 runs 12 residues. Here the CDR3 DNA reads TGTGCCAGCAGCCTACTAACAGATACGCAGTATTTT. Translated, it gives CASSLLTDTQYF.

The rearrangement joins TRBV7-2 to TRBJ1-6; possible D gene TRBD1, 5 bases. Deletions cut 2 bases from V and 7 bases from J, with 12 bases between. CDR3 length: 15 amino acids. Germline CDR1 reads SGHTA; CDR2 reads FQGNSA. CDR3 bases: TGTGCCAGCAGCTTATTGGGGCAGCTAAATTCACCCCTCCACTTT. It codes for CASSLLGQLNSPLHF.

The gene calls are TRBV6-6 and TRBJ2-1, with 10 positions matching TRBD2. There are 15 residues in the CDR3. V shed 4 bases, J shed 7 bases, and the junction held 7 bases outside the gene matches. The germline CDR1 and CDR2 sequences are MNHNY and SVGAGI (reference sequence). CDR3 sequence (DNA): TGTGCCAGCAGTTTGACCGGGACTAGCGTTAATGAGCAGTTCTTC. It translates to CASSLTGTSVNEQFF.

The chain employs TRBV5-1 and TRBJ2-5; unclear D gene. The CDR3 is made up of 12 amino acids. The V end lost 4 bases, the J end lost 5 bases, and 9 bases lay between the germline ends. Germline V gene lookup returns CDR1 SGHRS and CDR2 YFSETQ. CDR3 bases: TGCGCCAGCAGCGTGCCCGGGGAGACCCAGTACTTC. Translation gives CASSVPGETQYF. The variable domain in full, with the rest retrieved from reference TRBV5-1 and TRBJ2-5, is KAGVTQTPRYLIKTRGQQVTLSCSPISGHRSVSWYQQTPGQGLQFLFEYFSETQRNKGNFPGRFSGRQFSNSRSEMNVSTLELGDSALYLCASSVPGETQYFGPGTRLLVL.

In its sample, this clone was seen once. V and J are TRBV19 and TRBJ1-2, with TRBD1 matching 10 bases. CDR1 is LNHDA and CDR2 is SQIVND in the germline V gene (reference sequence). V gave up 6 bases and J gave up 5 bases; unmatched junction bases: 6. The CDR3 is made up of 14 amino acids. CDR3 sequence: CASRMTGGEYGYTF. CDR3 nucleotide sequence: TGTGCCAGTAGAATGACAGGGGGCGAATATGGCTACACCTTC.

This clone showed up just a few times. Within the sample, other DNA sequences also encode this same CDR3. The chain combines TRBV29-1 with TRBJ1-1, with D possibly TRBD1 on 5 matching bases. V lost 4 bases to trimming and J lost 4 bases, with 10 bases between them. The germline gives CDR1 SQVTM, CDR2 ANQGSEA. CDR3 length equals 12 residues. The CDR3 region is CSVVWGGTEAFF. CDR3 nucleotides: TGCAGCGTTGTATGGGGGGGCACTGAAGCTTTCTTT.

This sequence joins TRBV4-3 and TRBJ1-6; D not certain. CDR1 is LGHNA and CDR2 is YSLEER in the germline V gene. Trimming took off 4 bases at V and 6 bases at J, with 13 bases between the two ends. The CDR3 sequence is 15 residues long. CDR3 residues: CASSLNAALNSPLHF. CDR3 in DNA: TGCGCCAGCAGCCTGAACGCGGCCCTTAATTCACCCCTCCACTTT.

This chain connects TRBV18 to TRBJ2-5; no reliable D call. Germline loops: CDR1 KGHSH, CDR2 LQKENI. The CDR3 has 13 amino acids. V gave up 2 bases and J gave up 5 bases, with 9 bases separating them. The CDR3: CASSPTGPETQYF. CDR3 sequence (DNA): TGTGCCAGCTCACCAACGGGTCCGGAGACCCAGTACTTC.